This TCR beta chain was retrieved from a study of blood T cell repertoires in COVID-19. Overall study context: Samples of COVID-19 (acute and convalescent) were obtained from the United States, Italy and Spain.

Sequencing was performed with immunoSEQ multiplex PCR; in TCRdb, only in-frame clones are kept and a portion is missing. The table lists some 150,000 clones, roughly 88% of them singletons. This clone was recorded once. Germline V gives CDR1 MDHEN, CDR2 SYDVKM. Losses at the gene ends were 8 bases for V and 7 bases for J; bases not matched to a gene: 4. The CDR3 runs to 14 residues. Sequencing input: peripheral blood. The origin of this receptor is a woman aged 50 to 65 with acute or convalescent COVID-19. The rearrangement uses TRBV28 and TRBJ2-2; 13 nucleotides align to TRBD2. Written as DNA, the CDR3 is TGTGCCAGCGGGACTAGCGGGGCTAACGGGGAGCTGTTTTTT. Translation gives CASGTSGANGELFF.